One sample yielded the 24 T cell receptor beta chains listed below, sequenced in a study of PD-1 blockade in mismatch repair-deficient tumors. Here immunoSEQ multiplex PCR was the method, and the copy in TCRdb shows in-frame clones only, minus some. The sample has about 66,000 clones, more than 75% seen once. Sample: peripheral blood, taken 2 weeks after starting pembrolizumab. These receptors were collected from an adult with mismatch repair-deficient cancer.

As concerns this clone: At one boundary the junction diverges from the germline segment, which might be a read error. The J gene is TRBJ1-2, the V gene TRBV19; TRBD1 is a possible D gene (6 bases). The CDR3 loop spans 15 amino acids. The V gene's germline CDR1 is LNHDA and CDR2 SQIVND (reference sequence). CDR3 sequence reads: CASSLGQRQNSGYTF. The DNA for the CDR3 is TGTGCCAGTAGTCTCGGACAGCGGCAGAACTCTGGCTACACCTTC.

The CDR3 protein is CSVEGTQGSYEQYF. In nucleotides, the CDR3 is TGCAGCGTTGAGGGCACGCAGGGCTCCTACGAGCAGTACTTC. This chain uses TRBV29-1 with TRBJ2-7; D is perhaps TRBD1 (5 bases). Germline CDR1 SQVTM, CDR2 ANQGSEA. The germline V and J ends were trimmed by 3 bases and 0 bases, with 12 bases remaining between them. The CDR3 spans 14 residues.

This clone showed up just a few times. The chain couples TRBV5-1 to TRBJ1-1; the D gene is possibly TRBD1 (6 bases). The CDR3 contains 12 residues. V lost 3 bases and J 5 bases, leaving 8 bases between the germline ends. The germline CDR1 and CDR2 sequences are SGHRS and YFSETQ. This CDR3 reads CASSSQGTEAFF. DNA of the CDR3: TGCGCCAGCAGCTCCCAGGGGACTGAAGCTTTCTTT.

The J gene is TRBJ2-1, the V gene TRBV6-1; no definite D call. In germline, CDR1 is MNHNS, CDR2 SASEGT. The CDR3 sequence is 11 residues long. The V gene lost 6 bases and the J gene lost 4 bases, with 4 bases spanning the gap. CDR3 sequence: CASSLYNEQFF. The CDR3, as DNA: TGTGCCAGCAGCCTGTACAATGAGCAGTTCTTC.

This sequence joins TRBV5-1 and TRBJ2-7; 9 bases map to TRBD2. The ends lost 3 bases at V and 3 bases at J; junction bases unmatched: 7. The CDR3 loop spans 15 amino acids. The germline V gene has CDR1 SGHRS and CDR2 YFSETQ. CDR3 DNA: TGCGCCAGCAGCTCTATAGCGGGAGTGAACTACGAGCAGTACTTC. This translates into CASSSIAGVNYEQYF.

As regards this clone: The junction departs from germline at one end; a sequencing error may be responsible. V and J are TRBV30 and TRBJ2-1, with a tentative D call TRBD2 (6 bases). This CDR3 is built from 13 residues. Germline V gene lookup returns CDR1 GTSNPN and CDR2 SVGIG (reference sequence). Written as DNA, the CDR3 is TGTGCCTGGAGTGTTGGGGGGTACAACGAGCAGTTCTTC. This sequence encodes CAWSVGGYNEQFF.

The genes are TRBV5-1 and TRBJ2-2; D gene unclear. Deletions cut 4 bases from V and 5 bases from J, with 9 bases between. Germline V gene data show CDR1 as SGHRS and CDR2 as YFSETQ. The CDR3 spans 13 residues. Here the CDR3 reads CASSPDGTGELFF. The CDR3 coding sequence is TGCGCCAGCAGCCCGGACGGGACCGGGGAGCTGTTTTTT.

This chain links TRBV5-4 with TRBJ1-1, with 9 bases aligning to TRBD1. Trimming removed 6 bases from V and 3 bases from J; junction bases left unmatched: 9. Germline V gene data show CDR1 as SGHNT and CDR2 as YYREEE (reference sequence). This CDR3 is 15 amino acids long. The CDR3 reads CASNPGQGWDTEAFF. The CDR3, as DNA: TGTGCCAGCAACCCGGGACAGGGATGGGACACTGAAGCTTTCTTT.

This chain connects TRBV4-1 to TRBJ2-1; D may be TRBD1 (6 bases). The CDR3 totals 14 residues. Germline CDR1 and CDR2: MGHRA and YSYEKL. V lost 4 bases, J lost 6 bases, and 13 bases lay in between. The CDR3 protein is CASSLQTGPNEQFF. The DNA for the CDR3 is TGCGCCAGCAGCCTACAAACAGGGCCCAATGAGCAGTTCTTC.

The V and J genes are TRBV29-1 and TRBJ2-7; the D gene is possibly TRBD1 (6 bases). Between the trimmed V and J ends, which lost 6 bases and 7 bases, there was a span of 22 bases. The CDR3 contains 14 residues. Per the germline V gene, CDR1 is SQVTM and CDR2 is ANQGSEA. The CDR3 nucleotides are TGCAGCGTCGACCCAATGAGGGGGTCCGGGGAGCAGTACTTC. This gives the protein CSVDPMRGSGEQYF.

The chain carries TRBV5-1 and TRBJ2-1; 9 bases are a match to TRBD2. This CDR3 contains 15 residues. V trimming: 1 base; J trimming: 6 bases; junction bases outside the gene matches: 5. Germline V gene lookup returns CDR1 SGHRS and CDR2 YFSETQ. The CDR3 protein is CASSLTPGLANEQFF. In DNA, the CDR3 is TGCGCCAGCAGCTTGACCCCGGGACTAGCCAATGAGCAGTTCTTC.

This clone has at least ten counts. The genes are TRBV5-4 and TRBJ1-2; D is undetermined. The CDR3 is 13 amino acids. Germline assignment: CDR1 SGHNT and CDR2 YYREEE (reference sequence). V was cut by 3 bases and J by 6 bases, with 12 bases left in between. CDR3 sequence: CASSSPRADGYTF. The CDR3 nucleotides read TGTGCCAGCAGCTCCCCCCGGGCGGATGGCTACACCTTC.

The chain joins TRBV9 to TRBJ2-2, with a possible D match to TRBD1 (5 bases). This CDR3 contains 15 residues. In germline, CDR1 is SGDLS, CDR2 YYNGEE. V lost 0 bases and J lost 5, with 11 bases in between. In DNA form, the CDR3 reads TGTGCCAGCAGCGTAGCTTCCAGGGTAACCGGGGAGCTGTTTTTT. Translation gives CASSVASRVTGELFF.

This chain uses TRBV27 with TRBJ2-7; 7 bases match TRBD1. There are 15 residues in the CDR3. V was pared by 5 bases and J by 3 bases, with 10 bases of the junction left unmatched. CDR1 and CDR2 (germline): MNHEY, SMNVEV (reference sequence). DNA for the CDR3: TGTGCCAGCAGTAGCTACAGGGGCGGGCTCTACGAGCAGTACTTC. Encoded protein: CASSSYRGGLYEQYF.

The J gene is TRBJ2-7, the V gene TRBV28; D possibly corresponds to TRBD1 (6 bases). Germline lookup yields CDR1 MDHEN and CDR2 SYDVKM. This CDR3 region has 15 residues. The germline V and J ends were trimmed by 8 bases and 6 bases, with 23 bases remaining between them. CDR3 in amino acids: CASGTPPGQGGEQYF. As DNA, the CDR3 is TGTGCCAGCGGGACGCCTCCGGGACAAGGCGGCGAGCAGTACTTC.

CDR3 in DNA: TGTGCCAGCAGCGTAGGGGACAGAGAACTGAACACTGAAGCTTTCTTT. As protein: CASSVGDRELNTEAFF. This rearrangement joins TRBV9 to TRBJ1-1, with TRBD1 identical over 7 bases. This CDR3 region has 16 residues. The germline CDR1 and CDR2 sequences are SGDLS and YYNGEE. V lost 0 bases and J lost 0; bases outside the gene matches: 5.

The chain couples TRBV5-1 to TRBJ2-1; D unresolved. V lost 2 bases to trimming and J lost 6 bases, with 6 bases between them. Looked up from germline, CDR1 is SGHRS and CDR2 is YFSETQ. The CDR3 totals 12 residues. In DNA, the CDR3 is TGCGCCAGCAGCTTCTCGCGCAATGAGCAGTTCTTC. Translated, it gives CASSFSRNEQFF.

V and J are TRBV4-2 and TRBJ2-2, with TRBD2 matching 10 bases. The germline gives CDR1 LGHNA, CDR2 YNFKEQ. The V segment lost 0 bases and the J segment 6 bases; nucleotides outside the gene matches: 10. The CDR3 totals 18 residues. CDR3 protein: CASSQDPTSGKYAGELFF. The CDR3 DNA reads as TGTGCCAGCAGCCAAGATCCTACTAGCGGGAAGTACGCCGGGGAGCTGTTTTTT.

This clone was picked up a small number of times. The CDR3 region has the DNA TGTGCCAGTAGTATCCGCGTCGGGGCGGGGGACACTGAAGCTTTCTTT. Translated, it gives CASSIRVGAGDTEAFF. J is TRBJ1-1 and V is TRBV19, with a weak D call TRBD1 (5 bases). Germline assignment: CDR1 LNHDA and CDR2 SQIVND (reference sequence). This CDR3 has 16 amino acids. V was clipped by 3 bases and J by 3 bases, with 17 bases between them.

This clone was detected only once. The chain carries TRBV28 and TRBJ2-7; TRBD1 matches 9 bases. V was clipped by 3 bases and J by 0 bases; unmatched bases: 6. Germline CDR1 is MDHEN and CDR2 is SYDVKM. CDR3 length: 16 amino acids. The CDR3 nucleotides are TGTGCCAGCAGTTTCTCGACAGGGGGGGGCTCCTACGAGCAGTACTTC. Translated: CASSFSTGGGSYEQYF.

V and J are TRBV13 and TRBJ1-5; the D is unclear. Germline lookup yields CDR1 PRHDT and CDR2 FYEKMQ (reference sequence). V was trimmed by 4 bases and J by 7 bases, leaving 11 bases between them. CDR3 length: 13 amino acids. Here the CDR3 DNA reads TGTGCCAGCAGCTCCGGAAGGGTCCAGCCCCAGCATTTT. As protein: CASSSGRVQPQHF.

J is TRBJ2-2 and V is TRBV6-1, with D perhaps assigned TRBD1 or TRBD2 (5 bases each). Germline V gene sequence: CDR1 MNHNS, CDR2 SASEGT. CDR3 size: 14 residues. V shed 4 bases and J shed 3 bases, with 9 bases lying between them. CDR3 amino acids: CASSAGTHTGELFF. The CDR3 bases are TGTGCCAGCAGTGCCGGGACCCACACCGGGGAGCTGTTTTTT.

V is TRBV6-1 and J is TRBJ2-1; 12 positions match TRBD1. V dropped 2 bases and J dropped 8; count of bases not matched to a gene: 4. Germline lookup yields CDR1 MNHNS and CDR2 SASEGT. This CDR3 has 15 amino acids. The CDR3 DNA is TGTGCCAGCAGTGAAAGGGGGACAGGGGGCCATGAGCAGTTCTTC. Encoded protein: CASSERGTGGHEQFF.

The gene calls are TRBV7-8 and TRBJ2-5, with D possibly TRBD2 on 5 matching bases. This CDR3 spans 14 amino acids. V lost 5 bases to trimming and J lost 2 bases, with 12 bases between them. The V gene's germline CDR1 is SGHVS and CDR2 FQNEAQ. The DNA for the CDR3 is TGTGCCAGCAGCGGGCGGGTTCGGCAAGAGACCCAGTACTTC. Translation gives CASSGRVRQETQYF.